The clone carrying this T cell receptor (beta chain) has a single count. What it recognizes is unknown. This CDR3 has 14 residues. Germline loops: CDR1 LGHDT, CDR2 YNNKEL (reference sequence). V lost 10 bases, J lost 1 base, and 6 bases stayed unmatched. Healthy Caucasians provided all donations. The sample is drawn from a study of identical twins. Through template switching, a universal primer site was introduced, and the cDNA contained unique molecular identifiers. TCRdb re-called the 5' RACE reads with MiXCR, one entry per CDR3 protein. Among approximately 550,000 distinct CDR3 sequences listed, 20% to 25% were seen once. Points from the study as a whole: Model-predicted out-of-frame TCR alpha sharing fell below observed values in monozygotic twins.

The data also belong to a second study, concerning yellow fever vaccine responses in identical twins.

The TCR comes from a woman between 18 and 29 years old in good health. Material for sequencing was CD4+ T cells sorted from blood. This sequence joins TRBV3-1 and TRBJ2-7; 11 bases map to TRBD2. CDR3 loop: CATATSGASYEQYF. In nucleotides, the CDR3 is TGTGCCACCGCGACTAGCGGGGCATCCTACGAGCAGTACTTC.